The T cell receptor (beta chain) described here comes from a study of human T cells and chemical hapten exposure (dated by TCRdb to about 2021). About the study as a whole: For sensitization, 2% DPC in acetone was applied to a 2 cm by 2 cm area of upper inner arm skin. Patients additionally received weekly therapeutic DPC doses to the scalp throughout the approximately 22-week study period. Patch testing was performed on the upper back with Finn chambers containing 0.01% DPC, and the patch tests were scored after 6 days according to International Contact Dermatitis Research Group standards. Most of the patients in the cohort were female, and the cohort covered alopecia areata with under or over 50% scalp involvement, alopecia totalis and alopecia universalis. Libraries were pooled for sequencing, and variation in per-sample TCR yields was attributed mainly to small differences in library volumes within the pool. Peripheral blood TCR repertoire changes were tracked in vivo in alopecia patients during primary and secondary sensitization to the hapten diphenylcyclopropenone (DPC). Blood samples were taken from patients before sensitization (week 0) and then at 2, 6 and about 24 weeks after DPC sensitization. Blood for TCR sequencing was provided by twenty-nine alopecia patients at one to four time points (pre-sensitization, 2, 6 and 24 weeks).

The library relied on RACE. Instrument on record: NextSeq 500. During library preparation, unique molecular identifiers were attached to individual cDNA molecules so that TCRs could be counted in a quantitative, reproducible way. Each blood RNA sample was used to sequence both TCR alpha and TCR beta chains. On the study's bioinformatics: Samples had a median of roughly 99,000 TCRs, with a range from about 23,224 to 690,600. The Decombinator software suite was used to annotate the V, J and CDR3 of the TCR reads. For the PS versus PT1 abundance plots, all samples were subsampled to the same number of TCRs (28,000). TCRs were defined as expanded if absent before sensitization and observed at least eight times at the 2-week time point. Using fastp trimming at Q25 and MiXCR clonotype assembly, TCRdb reanalyzed the public sequencing data and kept in-frame beta chains. Each CDR3 protein gets just one entry, which takes the most common genes and DNA from the rows behind it. TCRdb's processing, not the authors' own work, is the source of the V and J calls. The sample includes 90,000 to 140,000 distinct CDR3 sequences, with under 35% observed a single time. The top ten clonotypes cover roughly 2.6% of the sample.

The paper as a whole reports these results and caveats: Because every patient had alopecia, a presumed autoimmune disease, the patients' immune response might differ from that of healthy individuals. Repeated subsampling changed both the strength of the expansion versus patch-test correlation and the threshold at which the correlation became significant. The number of TCRs above 1 in 1000 frequency did not change with DPC sensitization; there was no evidence of global repertoire structure alterations. Compared with pre-sensitization or healthy control sets, expanded TCRs formed significantly more large CDR3 similarity clusters, which is consistent with antigen-driven responses. Patch test score was positively correlated with the number of PT1 expanded TCRs, with significance at thresholds 8, 16 and 32 but not at 4.

The time point label here, explained by the study, means: patch test 3, about 24 weeks after DPC sensitization. What this sample's treatment or condition label stands for: therapeutic diphenylcyclopropenone sensitization with weekly scalp DPC. Blood at each patch-test visit was drawn before the patch test was applied. To be eligible, patients had to be aged 18 to 70, diagnosed with alopecia and judged suitable for DPC therapy, while pregnant patients were excluded. Total RNA was extracted from unfractionated whole blood collected in Tempus Blood RNA tubes. With respect to this clonotype: Its cognate antigen has yet to be identified. No clone much larger than this one lies a single base away; base qualities are absent.

CDR1 and CDR2 (SGHRS, YFSETQ) derive from the germline V gene. Trimming takes 2 bases from V and 6 bases from J, and the germline ends sit 4 bases apart. The CDR3, cysteine through phenylalanine, is 11 amino acids long. The retained sequence is limited to the CDR3, 33 bases, with the frame set at the first base. The receptor's source is a middle-aged man with alopecia areata. Some clones in this sample may be carry-over from other donors' samples. The sequences come from whole blood, collected in connection with sensitization to the hapten diphenylcyclopropenone (DPC). The chain couples TRBV5-1 to TRBJ2-3, with no confident D gene call. The CDR3 protein is CASSFEDTQYF. The DNA reads as follows: TGCGCCAGCAGCTTTGAGGATACGCAGTATTTT.